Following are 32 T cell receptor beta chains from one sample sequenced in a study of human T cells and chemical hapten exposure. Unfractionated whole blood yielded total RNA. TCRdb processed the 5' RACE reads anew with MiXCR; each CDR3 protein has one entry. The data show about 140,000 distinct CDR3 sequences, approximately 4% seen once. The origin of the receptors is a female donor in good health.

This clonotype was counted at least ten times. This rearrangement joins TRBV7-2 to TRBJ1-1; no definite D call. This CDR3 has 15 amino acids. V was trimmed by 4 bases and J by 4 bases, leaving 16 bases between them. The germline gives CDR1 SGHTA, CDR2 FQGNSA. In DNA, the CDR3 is TGTGCCAGCAGCTACATGGGGTATGGACGCACTGAAGCTTTCTTT. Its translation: CASSYMGYGRTEAFF.

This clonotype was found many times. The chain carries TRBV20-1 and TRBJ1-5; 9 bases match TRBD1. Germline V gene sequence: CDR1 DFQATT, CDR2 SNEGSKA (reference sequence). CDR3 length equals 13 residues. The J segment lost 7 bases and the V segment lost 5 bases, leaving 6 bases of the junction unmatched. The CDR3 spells CSAWDRAGQPQHF. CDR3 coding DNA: TGCAGTGCTTGGGACAGGGCGGGCCAGCCCCAGCATTTT.

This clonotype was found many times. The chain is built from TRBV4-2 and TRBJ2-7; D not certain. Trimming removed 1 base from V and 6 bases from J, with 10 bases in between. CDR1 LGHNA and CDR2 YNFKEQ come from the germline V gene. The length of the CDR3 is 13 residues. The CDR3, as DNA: TGTGCCAGCAGCCAAGTCGACGTGTCCGAGCAGTACTTC. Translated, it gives CASSQVDVSEQYF.

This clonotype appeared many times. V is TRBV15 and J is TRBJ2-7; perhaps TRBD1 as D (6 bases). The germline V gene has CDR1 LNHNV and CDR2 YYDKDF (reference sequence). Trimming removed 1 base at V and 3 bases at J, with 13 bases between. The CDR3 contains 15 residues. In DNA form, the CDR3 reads TGTGCCACCAGCAGAGGAGCCGGACAGTTCTACGAGCAGTACTTC. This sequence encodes CATSRGAGQFYEQYF.

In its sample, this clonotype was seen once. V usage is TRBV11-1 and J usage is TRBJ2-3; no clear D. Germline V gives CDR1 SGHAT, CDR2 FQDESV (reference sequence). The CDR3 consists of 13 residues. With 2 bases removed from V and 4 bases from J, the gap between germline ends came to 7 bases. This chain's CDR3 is CASSLIWADTQYF. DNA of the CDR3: TGTGCCAGCAGCTTAATCTGGGCAGATACGCAGTATTTT.

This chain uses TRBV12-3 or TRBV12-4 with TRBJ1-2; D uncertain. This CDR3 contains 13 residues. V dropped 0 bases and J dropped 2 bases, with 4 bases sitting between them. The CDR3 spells CASSLAGNYGYTF. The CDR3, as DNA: TGTGCCAGCAGTTTAGCGGGGAACTATGGCTACACCTTC.

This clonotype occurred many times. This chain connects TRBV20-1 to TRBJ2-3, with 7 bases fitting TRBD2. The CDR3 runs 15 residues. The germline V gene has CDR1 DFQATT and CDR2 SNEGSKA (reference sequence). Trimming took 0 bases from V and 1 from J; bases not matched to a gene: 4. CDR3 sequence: CSARDGAGCTDTQYF. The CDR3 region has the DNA TGCAGTGCTAGAGATGGAGCGGGGTGCACAGATACGCAGTATTTT.

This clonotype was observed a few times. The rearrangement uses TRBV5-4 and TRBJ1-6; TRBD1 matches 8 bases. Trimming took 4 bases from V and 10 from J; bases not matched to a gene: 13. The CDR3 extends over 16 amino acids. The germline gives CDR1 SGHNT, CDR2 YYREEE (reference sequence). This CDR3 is CASSAFGQGGWSPLHF. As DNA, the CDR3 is TGTGCCAGCAGCGCATTCGGACAGGGAGGTTGGTCACCCCTCCACTTT.

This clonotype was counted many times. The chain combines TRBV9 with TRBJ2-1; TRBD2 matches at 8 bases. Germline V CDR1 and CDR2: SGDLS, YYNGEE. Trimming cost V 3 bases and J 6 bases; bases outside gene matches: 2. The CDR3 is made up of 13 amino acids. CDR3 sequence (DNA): TGTGCCAGCAGCGCGACTAGCGCCAATGAGCAGTTCTTC. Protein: CASSATSANEQFF.

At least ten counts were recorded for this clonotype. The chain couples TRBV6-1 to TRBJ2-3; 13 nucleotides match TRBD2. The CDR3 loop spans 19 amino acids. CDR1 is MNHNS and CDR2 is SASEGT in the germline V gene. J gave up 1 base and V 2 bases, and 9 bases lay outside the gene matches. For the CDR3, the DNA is TGTGCCAGCAGTGAACGGTCGACTAGCGGGGGGCCTCGCACAGATACGCAGTATTTT. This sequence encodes CASSERSTSGGPRTDTQYF.

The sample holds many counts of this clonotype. CDR3 sequence reads: CASRGTAYNSPLHF. In DNA form, the CDR3 reads TGTGCCAGCAGGGGCACGGCCTATAATTCACCCCTCCACTTT. The chain carries TRBV28 and TRBJ1-6; D uncertain. Trimming left V 6 bases short and J 2 bases short, with 8 bases between. There are 14 residues in the CDR3. The germline CDR1 and CDR2 sequences are MDHEN and SYDVKM.

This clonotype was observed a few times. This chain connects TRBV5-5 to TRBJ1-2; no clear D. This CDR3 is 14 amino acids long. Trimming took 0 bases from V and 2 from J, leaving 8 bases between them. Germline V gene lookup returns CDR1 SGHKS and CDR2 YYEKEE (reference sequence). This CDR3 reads CASSLGSANYGYTF. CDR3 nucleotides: TGTGCCAGCAGCTTGGGCAGCGCAAACTATGGCTACACCTTC.

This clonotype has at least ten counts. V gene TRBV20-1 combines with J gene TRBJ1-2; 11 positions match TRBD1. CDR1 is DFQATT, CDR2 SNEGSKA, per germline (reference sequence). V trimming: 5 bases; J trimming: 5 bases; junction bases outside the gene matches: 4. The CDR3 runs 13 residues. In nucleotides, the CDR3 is TGCAGTGCTTGGACAGGGGGCGCGTATGGCTACACCTTC. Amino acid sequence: CSAWTGGAYGYTF.

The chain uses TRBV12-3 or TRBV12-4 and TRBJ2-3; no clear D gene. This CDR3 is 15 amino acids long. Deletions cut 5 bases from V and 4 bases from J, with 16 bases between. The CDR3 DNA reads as TGTGCCAGCAGTCTTAGGACCGAAAGGCCAGATACGCAGTATTTT. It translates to CASSLRTERPDTQYF.

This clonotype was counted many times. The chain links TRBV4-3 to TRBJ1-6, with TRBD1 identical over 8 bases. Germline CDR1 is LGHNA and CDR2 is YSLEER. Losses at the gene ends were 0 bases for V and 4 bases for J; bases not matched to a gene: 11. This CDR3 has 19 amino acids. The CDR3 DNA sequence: TGCGCCAGCAGCCAAGAAAGGGATCGGACAGGGCAATATAATTCACCCCTCCACTTT. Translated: CASSQERDRTGQYNSPLHF.

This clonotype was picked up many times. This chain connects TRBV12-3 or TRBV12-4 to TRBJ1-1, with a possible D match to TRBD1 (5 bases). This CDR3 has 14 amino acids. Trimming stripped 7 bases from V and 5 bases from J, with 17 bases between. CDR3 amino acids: CASINGGGPTEAFF. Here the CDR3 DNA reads TGTGCCAGCATTAACGGGGGAGGGCCGACTGAAGCTTTCTTT.

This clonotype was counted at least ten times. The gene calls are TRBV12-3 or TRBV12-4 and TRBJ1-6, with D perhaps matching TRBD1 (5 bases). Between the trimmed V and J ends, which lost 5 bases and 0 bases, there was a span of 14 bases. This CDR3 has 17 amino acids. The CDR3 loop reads CASSEVSGSSYNSPLHF. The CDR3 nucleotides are TGTGCCAGCAGTGAGGTCTCAGGGAGCTCCTATAATTCACCCCTCCACTTT.

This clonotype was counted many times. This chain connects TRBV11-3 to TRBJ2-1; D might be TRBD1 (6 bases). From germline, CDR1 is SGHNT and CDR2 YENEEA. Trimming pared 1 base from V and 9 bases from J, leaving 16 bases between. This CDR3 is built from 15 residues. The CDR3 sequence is CASSLGTGWNGEQFF. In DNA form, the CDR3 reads TGTGCCAGCAGCTTAGGAACAGGGTGGAACGGTGAGCAGTTCTTC.

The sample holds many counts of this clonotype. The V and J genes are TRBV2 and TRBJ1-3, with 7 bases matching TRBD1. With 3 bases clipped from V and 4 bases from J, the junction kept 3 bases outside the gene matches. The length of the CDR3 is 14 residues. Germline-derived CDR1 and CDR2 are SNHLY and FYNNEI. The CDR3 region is CASSETGNGNTIYF. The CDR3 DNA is TGTGCCAGCAGTGAGACAGGGAACGGAAACACCATATATTTT.

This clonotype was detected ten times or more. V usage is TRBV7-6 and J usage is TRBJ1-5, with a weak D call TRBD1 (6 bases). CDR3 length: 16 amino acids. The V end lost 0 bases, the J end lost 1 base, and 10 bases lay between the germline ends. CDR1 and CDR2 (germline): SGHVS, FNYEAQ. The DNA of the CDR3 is TGTGCCAGCAGCTTAGCGCCCGGGGGCAGCAATCAGCCCCAGCATTTT. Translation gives CASSLAPGGSNQPQHF.

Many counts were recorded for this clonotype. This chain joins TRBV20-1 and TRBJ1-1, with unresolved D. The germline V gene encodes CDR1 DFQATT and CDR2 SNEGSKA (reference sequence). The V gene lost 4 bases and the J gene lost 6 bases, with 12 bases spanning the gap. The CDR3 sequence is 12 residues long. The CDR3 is CSAIPGFAEAFF. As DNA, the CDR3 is TGCAGTGCTATCCCGGGGTTCGCTGAAGCTTTCTTT.

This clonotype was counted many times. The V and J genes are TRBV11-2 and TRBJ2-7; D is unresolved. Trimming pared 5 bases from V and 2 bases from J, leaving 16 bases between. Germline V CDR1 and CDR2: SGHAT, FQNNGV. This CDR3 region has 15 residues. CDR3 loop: CASSPAWQLTYEQYF. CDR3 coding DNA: TGTGCCAGCAGCCCTGCATGGCAGCTGACCTACGAGCAGTACTTC.

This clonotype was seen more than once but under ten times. The CDR3 region has the DNA TGCGCCAGCAGCCAAGAAGTACTAGCAAAGTACAATGAGCAGTTCTTC. Amino acid sequence: CASSQEVLAKYNEQFF. The rearrangement links TRBV4-3 to TRBJ2-1; the D gene is possibly TRBD2 (6 bases). The length of the CDR3 is 16 residues. Germline lookup yields CDR1 LGHNA and CDR2 YSLEER. Trimming stripped 0 bases from V and 4 bases from J, with 13 bases between.

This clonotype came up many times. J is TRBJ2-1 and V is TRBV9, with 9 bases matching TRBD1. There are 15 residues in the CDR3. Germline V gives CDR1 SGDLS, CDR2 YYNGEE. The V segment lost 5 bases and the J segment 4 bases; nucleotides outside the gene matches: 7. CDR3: CASRSVGQGYNEQFF. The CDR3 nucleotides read TGTGCCAGCAGATCGGTTGGACAGGGGTACAATGAGCAGTTCTTC.

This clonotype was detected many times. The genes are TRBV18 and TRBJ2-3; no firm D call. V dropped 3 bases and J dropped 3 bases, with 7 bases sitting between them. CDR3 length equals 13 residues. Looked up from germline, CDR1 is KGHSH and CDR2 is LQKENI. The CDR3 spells CASSPRRTDTQYF. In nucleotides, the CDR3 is TGTGCCAGCTCACCCCGCCGTACAGATACGCAGTATTTT.

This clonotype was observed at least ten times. The CDR3 DNA reads TGTGCCAGCAGTGGCTGGACAGGCCGAAATTCACCCCTCCACTTT. It is translated as CASSGWTGRNSPLHF. The J gene is TRBJ1-6, the V gene TRBV6-1, with 7 positions matching TRBD1. With V trimmed by 4 bases and J by 7 bases, 7 bases remained unmatched. This CDR3 spans 15 amino acids. Germline V gene sequence: CDR1 MNHNS, CDR2 SASEGT.

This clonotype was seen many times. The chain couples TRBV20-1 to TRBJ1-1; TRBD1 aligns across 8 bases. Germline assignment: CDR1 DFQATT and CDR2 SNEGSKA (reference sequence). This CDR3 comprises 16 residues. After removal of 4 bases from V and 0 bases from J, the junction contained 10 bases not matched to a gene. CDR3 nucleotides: TGCAGTGCTATTGGTAGTCCGGGACAGGTGAACACTGAAGCTTTCTTT. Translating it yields CSAIGSPGQVNTEAFF.

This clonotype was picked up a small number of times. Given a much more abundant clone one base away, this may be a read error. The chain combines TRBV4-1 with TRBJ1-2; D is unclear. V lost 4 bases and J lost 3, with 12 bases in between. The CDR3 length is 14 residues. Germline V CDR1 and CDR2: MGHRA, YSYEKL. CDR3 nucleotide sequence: TGCGCCAGCAGCCGGGGATGCGGGGACTATGGCTACACCTTC. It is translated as CASSRGCGDYGYTF.

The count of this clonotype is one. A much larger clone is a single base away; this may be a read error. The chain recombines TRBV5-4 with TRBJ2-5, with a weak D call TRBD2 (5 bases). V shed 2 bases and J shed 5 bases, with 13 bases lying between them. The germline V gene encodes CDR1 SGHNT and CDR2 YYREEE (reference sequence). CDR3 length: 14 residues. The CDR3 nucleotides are TGTGCCAGCAGCTTTAAAGAGGGAATGGAGACCCAGTACTTC. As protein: CASSFKEGMETQYF.

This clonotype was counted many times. This CDR3 is CASSNGQGNEKLFF. The CDR3 region has the DNA TGCGCCAGCAGCAATGGACAGGGGAATGAAAAACTGTTTTTT. The chain joins TRBV5-1 to TRBJ1-4, with TRBD1 matching over 9 bases. Trimming at V came to 4 bases and at J to 5 bases, leaving 3 bases not matched to a gene. Germline V gene data show CDR1 as SGHRS and CDR2 as YFSETQ. CDR3 length: 14 amino acids.

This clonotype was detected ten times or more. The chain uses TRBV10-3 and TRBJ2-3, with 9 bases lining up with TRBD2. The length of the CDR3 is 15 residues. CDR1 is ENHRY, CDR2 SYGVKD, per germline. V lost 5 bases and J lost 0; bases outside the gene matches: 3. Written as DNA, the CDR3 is TGTGCCATCAGTAAGCGGGGGGAAAGCACAGATACGCAGTATTTT. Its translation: CAISKRGESTDTQYF.

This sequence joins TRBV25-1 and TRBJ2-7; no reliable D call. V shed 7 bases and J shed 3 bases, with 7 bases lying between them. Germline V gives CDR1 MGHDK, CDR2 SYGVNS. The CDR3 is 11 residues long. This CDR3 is CASKGLYEQYF. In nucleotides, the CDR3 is TGTGCCAGCAAAGGGCTCTACGAGCAGTACTTC.